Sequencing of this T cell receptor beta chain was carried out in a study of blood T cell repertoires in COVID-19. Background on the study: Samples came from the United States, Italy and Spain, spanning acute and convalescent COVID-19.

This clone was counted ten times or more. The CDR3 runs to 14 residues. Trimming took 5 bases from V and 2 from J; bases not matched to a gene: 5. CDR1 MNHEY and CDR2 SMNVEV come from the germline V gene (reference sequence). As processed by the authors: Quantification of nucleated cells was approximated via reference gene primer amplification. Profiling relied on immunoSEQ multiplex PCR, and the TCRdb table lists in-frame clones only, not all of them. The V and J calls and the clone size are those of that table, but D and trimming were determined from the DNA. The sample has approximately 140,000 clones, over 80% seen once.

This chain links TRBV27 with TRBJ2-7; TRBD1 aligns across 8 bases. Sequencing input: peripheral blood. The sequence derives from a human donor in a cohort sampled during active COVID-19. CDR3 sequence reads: CASSAYRGTYEQYF. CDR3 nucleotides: TGTGCCAGCAGTGCGTACAGGGGGACCTACGAGCAGTACTTC.